The clone carrying this TCR beta chain came up once. Its target is unknown. Germline V gene lookup returns CDR1 LGHNA and CDR2 YSLEER. This CDR3 is built from 14 residues. Trimming removed 0 bases at V and 10 bases at J, with 10 bases between. This sample's time point: newly diagnosed, previously untreated cHL patient sample. Magnetic negative selection was used to purify CD8+ T cells from thawed PBMCs. The assay was immunoSEQ multiplex PCR, and TCRdb's table has in-frame clones only and misses some. The sample holds approximately 21,000 clones; about 83% are singletons and the top ten take about 7%. This sample was taken from a study of PD-1 blockade in classical Hodgkin lymphoma. Findings and caveats of the study: According to reports, newly diagnosed patients had lower baseline TCR diversity than healthy donors, and relapsed/refractory patients had lower baseline TCR diversity still.

This rearrangement joins TRBV4-3 to TRBJ1-6, with a tentative D call TRBD1 (5 bases). The receptor was derived from a human donor with classical Hodgkin lymphoma. Sequenced: CD8+ T cells from blood. The CDR3 here is CASSQDRASSPLHF. The CDR3 region has the DNA TGCGCCAGCAGCCAAGACAGGGCGTCCTCACCCCTCCACTTT.